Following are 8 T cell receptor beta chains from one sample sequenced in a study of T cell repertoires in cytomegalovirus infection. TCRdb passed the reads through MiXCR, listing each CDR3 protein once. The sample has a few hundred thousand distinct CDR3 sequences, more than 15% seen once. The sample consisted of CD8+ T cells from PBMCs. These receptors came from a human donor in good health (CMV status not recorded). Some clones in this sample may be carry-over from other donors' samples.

The CDR3 reads CASSEYTAAYEQYF. The CDR3 nucleotides are TGTGCCAGCAGTGAATATACAGCAGCCTACGAGCAGTACTTC. The chain uses TRBV25-1 and TRBJ2-7; D is uncertain. Germline V lookup: CDR1 MGHDK, CDR2 SYGVNS. The V end lost 0 bases, the J end lost 2 bases, and 8 bases lay between the germline ends. The CDR3 spans 14 residues.

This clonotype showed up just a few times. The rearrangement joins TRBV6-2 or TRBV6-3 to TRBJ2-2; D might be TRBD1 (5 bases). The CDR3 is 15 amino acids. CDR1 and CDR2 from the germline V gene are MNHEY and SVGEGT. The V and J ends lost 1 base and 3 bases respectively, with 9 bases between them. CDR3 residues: CASSYLGPYTGELFF. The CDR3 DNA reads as TGTGCCAGCAGTTACTTGGGGCCGTACACCGGGGAGCTGTTTTTT.

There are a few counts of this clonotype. In DNA form, the CDR3 reads TGTGCCAGTAGTGACCTTGGGGGCTACACCTTC. The encoded protein is CASSDLGGYTF. This chain joins TRBV19 and TRBJ1-2; D gene unclear. V shed 5 bases and J shed 8 bases, with 9 bases lying between them. The length of the CDR3 is 11 residues. Germline assignment: CDR1 LNHDA and CDR2 SQIVND (reference sequence).

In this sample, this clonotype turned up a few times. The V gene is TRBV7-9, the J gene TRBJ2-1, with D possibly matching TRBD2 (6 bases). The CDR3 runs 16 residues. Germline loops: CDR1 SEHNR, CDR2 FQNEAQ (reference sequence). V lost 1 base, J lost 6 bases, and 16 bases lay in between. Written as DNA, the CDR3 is TGTGCCAGCAGCTTAGAAGGGACTGTTGGAGGCAATGAGCAGTTCTTC. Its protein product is CASSLEGTVGGNEQFF.

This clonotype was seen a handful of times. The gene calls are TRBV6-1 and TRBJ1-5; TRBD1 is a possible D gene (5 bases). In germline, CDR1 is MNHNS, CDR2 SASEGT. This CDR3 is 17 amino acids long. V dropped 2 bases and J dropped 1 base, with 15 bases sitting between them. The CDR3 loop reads CASSERGAVQSNQPQHF. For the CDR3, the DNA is TGTGCCAGCAGTGAACGTGGGGCAGTTCAGAGCAATCAGCCCCAGCATTTT.

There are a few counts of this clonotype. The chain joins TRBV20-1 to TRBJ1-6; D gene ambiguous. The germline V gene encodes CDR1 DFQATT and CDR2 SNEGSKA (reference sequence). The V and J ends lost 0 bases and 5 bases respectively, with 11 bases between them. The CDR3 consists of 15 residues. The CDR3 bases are TGCAGTGCTAGAGATCTGGACCAGGATAATTCACCCCTCCACTTT. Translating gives CSARDLDQDNSPLHF.

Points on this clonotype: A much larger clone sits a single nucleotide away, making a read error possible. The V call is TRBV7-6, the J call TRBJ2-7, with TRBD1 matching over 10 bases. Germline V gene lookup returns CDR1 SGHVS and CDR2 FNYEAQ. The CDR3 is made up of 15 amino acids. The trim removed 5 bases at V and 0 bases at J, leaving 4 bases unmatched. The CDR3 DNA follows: TGTGCCAGCAGCCCATGGACAGGGGGCTCCTACGAGCAGTACTTC. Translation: CASSPWTGGSYEQYF.

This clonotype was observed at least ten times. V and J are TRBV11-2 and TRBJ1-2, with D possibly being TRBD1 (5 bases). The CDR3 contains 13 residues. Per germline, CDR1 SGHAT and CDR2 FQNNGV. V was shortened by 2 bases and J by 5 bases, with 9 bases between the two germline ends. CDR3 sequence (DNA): TGTGCCAGCAGCTTACTGGGGGTTTATGGCTACACCTTC. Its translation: CASSLLGVYGYTF.